Shown below are 31 T cell receptor beta chains from a single sample sequenced in a study of control samples from healthy donors and cancer patients. Sequencing was performed with immunoSEQ multiplex PCR; in TCRdb, only in-frame clones are kept and a portion is missing. There are tens of thousands of clones in the sample; roughly 89% occur only once, and roughly 12% lies in the top ten. The sample was PBMCs. The receptor set was obtained from a middle-aged man with lung cancer.

The V call is TRBV4-1, the J call TRBJ2-7; perhaps TRBD1 as D (5 bases). V shed 0 bases and J shed 3 bases, with 12 bases lying between them. The CDR3 covers 15 residues. Germline values: CDR1 MGHRA, CDR2 YSYEKL. CDR3 residues: CASSQENYRSYEQYF. The CDR3 DNA sequence: TGCGCCAGCAGCCAAGAGAACTACAGGAGCTACGAGCAGTACTTC.

The chain has TRBV7-9 and TRBJ1-3, with no clear D. CDR1 and CDR2 (germline): SEHNR, FQNEAQ (reference sequence). The CDR3 has 12 residues. Trimming stripped 5 bases from V and 4 bases from J, with 6 bases between. The CDR3 loop reads CASSRGGNTIYF. In DNA form, the CDR3 reads TGTGCCAGCAGCCGAGGGGGAAACACCATATATTTT.

This chain uses TRBV10-3 with TRBJ1-1, with 8 bases lining up with TRBD1. This CDR3 is built from 13 residues. Germline V gene lookup returns CDR1 ENHRY and CDR2 SYGVKD. Trimming took 4 bases from V and 4 from J; bases not matched to a gene: 2. The CDR3 DNA reads as TGTGCCATCAGTGGAACAGGGGGCACTGAAGCTTTCTTT. Translated: CAISGTGGTEAFF.

CDR3 protein: CASSLYPLRQEHGSNEQFF. CDR3 in DNA: TGCGCCAGCAGCCTGTACCCCCTTCGGCAGGAGCACGGGTCCAATGAGCAGTTCTTC. The chain couples TRBV5-1 to TRBJ2-1; D is unresolved. Germline CDR1 and CDR2: SGHRS and YFSETQ. V was cut by 4 bases and J by 6 bases, with 29 bases left in between. CDR3 size: 19 residues. Based on the CDR3 plus reference TRBV5-1 and TRBJ2-1, the full variable domain is KAGVTQTPRYLIKTRGQQVTLSCSPISGHRSVSWYQQTPGQGLQFLFEYFSETQRNKGNFPGRFSGRQFSNSRSEMNVSTLELGDSALYLCASSLYPLRQEHGSNEQFFGPGTRLTVL.

This chain joins TRBV5-6 and TRBJ1-2; the D is unclear. V was trimmed by 0 bases and J by 7 bases, leaving 7 bases between them. This CDR3 comprises 12 residues. The germline V gene has CDR1 SGHDT and CDR2 YYEEEE. In nucleotides, the CDR3 is TGTGCCAGCAGCTTGGTAAAGAGTGGCTACACCTTC. Its translation is CASSLVKSGYTF.

In nucleotides, the CDR3 is TGTGCCTGGAATCAGGGGACAGGGGAGGAGACCCAGTACTTC. Translating it yields CAWNQGTGEETQYF. The V gene is TRBV30, the J gene TRBJ2-5; 10 nucleotides line up with TRBD1. Germline-derived CDR1 and CDR2 are GTSNPN and SVGIG (reference sequence). J gave up 5 bases and V 4 bases, and 7 bases lay outside the gene matches. The CDR3 sequence is 14 residues long.

The V and J genes are TRBV6-6 and TRBJ1-2; no definite D call. The CDR3 is 15 amino acids. V was clipped by 0 bases and J by 2 bases, with 10 bases between them. CDR1 MNHNY and CDR2 SVGAGI come from the germline V gene (reference sequence). The CDR3 DNA follows: TGTGCCAGCAGTTACTCTACGGTCGGGAACTATGGCTACACCTTC. Its translation is CASSYSTVGNYGYTF.

The V gene is TRBV5-1, the J gene TRBJ2-2; D not resolved. CDR3 length: 15 residues. CDR1 and CDR2 from the germline V gene are SGHRS and YFSETQ. V shed 4 bases and J shed 5 bases, with 15 bases lying between them. The CDR3 DNA follows: TGCGCCAGCAGCGGCCCGGGCCACACTACCGGGGAGCTGTTTTTT. It translates to CASSGPGHTTGELFF.

The chain employs TRBV24-1 and TRBJ2-2; 9 bases align to TRBD1. The CDR3 extends over 16 amino acids. In germline, CDR1 is KGHDR, CDR2 SFDVKD. The V and J ends lost 3 bases and 3 bases, in that order; junction bases with no gene match: 4. The CDR3 loop is CATSDGTGWDTGELFF. In nucleotides, the CDR3 is TGTGCCACCAGTGATGGGACAGGGTGGGACACCGGGGAGCTGTTTTTT.

Remarks on this clone: A read error may account for a junction end that differs from germline. J is TRBJ2-1 and V is TRBV12-5; TRBD1 might be the D (5 bases). The CDR3 spans 11 residues. Germline CDR1 reads LGHNT; CDR2 reads FRNRAP. DNA of the CDR3: TGTGCTAGTGGCCTTACAGGCCTTCAGCTCTTC. Encoded protein: CASGLTGLQLF.

This chain joins TRBV6-5 and TRBJ1-5; no firm D call. The V end lost 0 bases, the J end lost 8 bases, and 5 bases lay between the germline ends. The CDR3 length is 12 residues. Germline loops: CDR1 MNHEY, CDR2 SVGAGI. DNA of the CDR3: TGTGCCAGCAGTTACTCGGAGGAGCCCCAGCATTTT. This translates into CASSYSEEPQHF.

V gene TRBV9 combines with J gene TRBJ1-5; D uncertain. This CDR3 has 15 amino acids. CDR1 is SGDLS and CDR2 is YYNGEE in the germline V gene. V shed 3 bases and J shed 0 bases, with 10 bases lying between them. CDR3 DNA: TGTGCCAGCAGCGGGGGTTGGGGTAGCAATCAGCCCCAGCATTTT. Amino acid sequence: CASSGGWGSNQPQHF.

J is TRBJ2-6 and V is TRBV7-3, with 8 bases lining up with TRBD1. Losses at the gene ends were 5 bases for V and 0 bases for J; bases not matched to a gene: 15. CDR1 and CDR2 (germline): SGHTA, FQGTGA. The CDR3 totals 20 residues. The CDR3: CASSPRNFGTGTSGANVLTF. The DNA of the CDR3 is TGTGCCAGCAGCCCCCGTAACTTCGGGACAGGCACCTCTGGGGCCAACGTCCTGACTTTC.

This rearrangement joins TRBV19 to TRBJ1-5; no clear D. CDR3 size: 15 residues. CDR1 is LNHDA and CDR2 is SQIVND in the germline V gene (reference sequence). The V gene lost 2 bases and the J gene lost 5 bases, with 13 bases spanning the gap. The CDR3: CASSIFRSADQPQHF. The CDR3 nucleotides read TGTGCCAGTAGTATATTTCGATCTGCTGATCAGCCCCAGCATTTT.

This sequence joins TRBV7-2 and TRBJ1-4, with D perhaps TRBD1 (5 bases). CDR1 is SGHTA, CDR2 FQGNSA, per germline. Trimming took off 5 bases at V and 1 base at J, with 14 bases between the two ends. The length of the CDR3 is 16 residues. As DNA, the CDR3 is TGTGCCAGCAGCCAACGAGCAGGGATAACTAATGAAAAACTGTTTTTT. Its translation is CASSQRAGITNEKLFF.

The chain combines TRBV7-2 with TRBJ1-1; 7 bases line up with TRBD1. Germline-derived CDR1 and CDR2 are SGHTA and FQGNSA. Losses at the gene ends were 4 bases for V and 5 bases for J; bases not matched to a gene: 7. The CDR3 has 14 residues. CDR3: CASSYKGQRTEAFF. As DNA, the CDR3 is TGTGCCAGCAGCTACAAGGGACAGAGGACTGAAGCTTTCTTT.

This clone was seen only once. The genes are TRBV5-4 and TRBJ2-2, with TRBD1 identical over 10 bases. Germline V gene data show CDR1 as SGHNT and CDR2 as YYREEE (reference sequence). V lost 4 bases, J lost 6 bases, and 6 bases stayed unmatched. The CDR3 contains 15 residues. The CDR3 reads CASSTRQGAPGELFF. In DNA form, the CDR3 reads TGTGCCAGCAGCACCCGACAGGGGGCTCCCGGGGAGCTGTTTTTT.

The V call is TRBV5-1, the J call TRBJ2-7, with D possibly TRBD1 on 6 matching bases. V lost 4 bases to trimming and J lost 2 bases, with 13 bases between them. The CDR3 extends over 14 amino acids. Germline CDR1 and CDR2: SGHRS and YFSETQ. The CDR3 protein is CASSGGVGAYEQYF. Here the CDR3 DNA reads TGCGCCAGCAGCGGGGGCGTCGGAGCCTACGAGCAGTACTTC.

This clone showed up just a few times. The rearrangement joins TRBV5-5 to TRBJ1-4; 8 nucleotides line up with TRBD1. The length of the CDR3 is 15 residues. V trimming: 4 bases; J trimming: 7 bases; junction bases outside the gene matches: 9. Germline values: CDR1 SGHKS, CDR2 YYEKEE (reference sequence). The CDR3 region has the DNA TGTGCCAGCAGCAAATACAGGGGGGAAGGTGAAAAACTGTTTTTT. It is translated as CASSKYRGEGEKLFF. Complete variable domain (other parts from reference TRBV5-5 and TRBJ1-4): DAGVTQSPTHLIKTRGQQVTLRCSPISGHKSVSWYQQVLGQGPQFIFQYYEKEERGRGNFPDRFSARQFPNYSSELNVNALLLGDSALYLCASSKYRGEGEKLFFGSGTQLSVL.

This rearrangement joins TRBV28 to TRBJ1-2; D is perhaps TRBD1 (5 bases). Germline V gene lookup returns CDR1 MDHEN and CDR2 SYDVKM. There are 15 residues in the CDR3. Trimming removed 8 bases from V and 4 bases from J, with 20 bases in between. Here the CDR3 DNA reads TGTGCCAGCCATGCGAGTGAGGGGCTAGCCTATGGCTACACCTTC. As protein: CASHASEGLAYGYTF.

J is TRBJ2-1 and V is TRBV4-1, with D possibly being TRBD2 (6 bases). Germline loops: CDR1 MGHRA, CDR2 YSYEKL. The CDR3 is made up of 17 amino acids. V shed 4 bases and J shed 6 bases, with 22 bases lying between them. The CDR3 protein is CASSPIRGTGEANEQFF. CDR3 nucleotides: TGCGCCAGCAGCCCCATAAGAGGAACGGGGGAGGCCAATGAGCAGTTCTTC.

This chain connects TRBV4-3 to TRBJ2-2, with a tentative D call TRBD1 (5 bases). The CDR3 totals 16 residues. With 0 bases removed from V and 8 bases from J, the gap between germline ends came to 16 bases. Germline V gene sequence: CDR1 LGHNA, CDR2 YSLEER. CDR3 nucleotide sequence: TGCGCCAGCAGCCAAGACTCCTTCCTCCAGGGAGGGGAGCTGTTTTTT. Protein product: CASSQDSFLQGGELFF.

This chain connects TRBV9 to TRBJ1-2, with D unresolved. Germline V gives CDR1 SGDLS, CDR2 YYNGEE. V was shortened by 1 base and J by 7 bases, with 14 bases between the two germline ends. The CDR3 spans 14 residues. The CDR3 here is CASSVQDLEGGYTF. CDR3 in DNA: TGTGCCAGCAGCGTACAGGACTTGGAGGGTGGCTACACCTTC.

The chain has TRBV5-1 and TRBJ2-2; D unresolved. V lost 0 bases and J lost 6, with 6 bases in between. CDR3 length: 13 amino acids. CDR1 and CDR2 (germline): SGHRS, YFSETQ. The CDR3 DNA follows: TGCGCCAGCAGCTTGGCGGCAGCCGGGGAGCTGTTTTTT. Its translation is CASSLAAAGELFF.

The chain combines TRBV5-8 with TRBJ2-7; unclear D gene. CDR1 and CDR2 (germline): SGHTS, YDEGEE. The CDR3 length is 16 residues. V lost 1 base and J 5 bases, leaving 19 bases between the germline ends. The CDR3: CASSLKLPPRAHEQYF. For the CDR3, the DNA is TGTGCCAGCAGCTTGAAGCTGCCACCTCGGGCCCACGAGCAGTACTTC. The full variable domain, its missing parts supplied by reference TRBV5-8 and TRBJ2-7, is EAGVTQSPTHLIKTRGQQATLRCSPISGHTSVYWYQQALGLGLQFLLWYDEGEERNRGNFPPRFSGRQFPNYSSELNVNALELEDSALYLCASSLKLPPRAHEQYFGPGTRLTVT.

The chain carries TRBV7-2 and TRBJ1-1; tentative D call: TRBD1 (5 bases). The length of the CDR3 is 15 residues. Trimming cost V 1 base and J 5 bases, with 14 bases left between them. The germline CDR1 and CDR2 sequences are SGHTA and FQGNSA. The CDR3 DNA reads TGTGCCAGCAGCTTAGGAGGACAAGGCGGGACTGAAGCTTTCTTT. Its translation: CASSLGGQGGTEAFF.

J is TRBJ1-6 and V is TRBV9; D ambiguous. Germline V gene lookup returns CDR1 SGDLS and CDR2 YYNGEE. The CDR3 runs 16 residues. V lost 4 bases and J 7 bases, leaving 18 bases between the germline ends. CDR3 residues: CASSPLGGFENSPLHF. The CDR3 nucleotides read TGTGCCAGCAGCCCTCTTGGAGGGTTTGAAAATTCACCCCTCCACTTT.

The chain employs TRBV4-1 and TRBJ2-5, with D possibly TRBD2 on 5 matching bases. Germline values: CDR1 MGHRA, CDR2 YSYEKL. V was trimmed by 0 bases and J by 5 bases, leaving 10 bases between them. The CDR3 has 14 amino acids. The CDR3 DNA follows: TGCGCCAGCAGCCAAGAAGGGAGCGTGGAGACCCAGTACTTC. Its translation: CASSQEGSVETQYF.

This chain connects TRBV28 to TRBJ2-7; 8 bases align to TRBD1. The CDR3 is 13 residues long. Per germline, CDR1 MDHEN and CDR2 SYDVKM. Germline trimming cut 7 bases from V and 4 bases from J; bases unmatched to any gene: 6. CDR3 DNA: TGTGCCAGCACCTCAGGGGGCAGGTACGAGCAGTACTTC. Its translation is CASTSGGRYEQYF.

The chain combines TRBV4-1 with TRBJ1-2, with D perhaps TRBD1 (6 bases). In germline, CDR1 is MGHRA, CDR2 YSYEKL. V lost 0 bases to trimming and J lost 4 bases, with 12 bases between them. This CDR3 has 15 amino acids. The CDR3 sequence: CASSQDPGGSYGYTF. Written as DNA, the CDR3 is TGCGCCAGCAGCCAAGATCCGGGGGGCAGCTATGGCTACACCTTC.

J is TRBJ2-2 and V is TRBV5-6; D is unresolved. V was clipped by 1 base and J by 0 bases, with 4 bases between them. Germline V gene data show CDR1 as SGHDT and CDR2 as YYEEEE. There are 14 residues in the CDR3. CDR3 sequence: CASSLTPNTGELFF. CDR3 DNA: TGTGCCAGCAGCTTGACGCCGAACACCGGGGAGCTGTTTTTT.